What follows are 12 T cell receptor beta chains derived from one specimen sequenced in a study of blood T cells in healthy people across ages. A sample-barcoded 5' primer and a J-beta primer mix were used in a second PCR of roughly 6 to 11 cycles. TCRdb passed the 5' RACE reads through MiXCR, listing each CDR3 protein once. The table has 1.5 million or so distinct CDR3 sequences, 42% seen once. Source material: blood. The receptors stem from a woman between 18 and 29 years old in good health.

This clonotype appeared a few times. The V call is TRBV29-1, the J call TRBJ1-5; no clear D. Germline V gene lookup returns CDR1 SQVTM and CDR2 ANQGSEA. The CDR3 spans 14 residues. Trimming shortened V by 3 bases and J by 0 bases, and 9 bases separated the two germline ends. The CDR3 sequence: CSVDPLRSNQPQHF. CDR3 coding DNA: TGCAGCGTTGACCCTCTTCGTAGCAATCAGCCCCAGCATTTT.

The chain links TRBV5-1 to TRBJ1-1, with 7 bases fitting TRBD1. Germline V CDR1 and CDR2: SGHRS, YFSETQ. The CDR3 contains 14 residues. The V and J ends lost 1 base and 5 bases, in that order; junction bases with no gene match: 5. Here the CDR3 DNA reads TGCGCCAGCAGCTTGCAGGGGGGATGGACTGAAGCTTTCTTT. This codes for CASSLQGGWTEAFF.

With regard to this clonotype: One end of the junction is discordant with germline, which a read error may explain. The chain is built from TRBV5-1 and TRBJ2-7; perhaps D is TRBD1 or TRBD2 (5 bases each). Germline V gene data show CDR1 as SGHRS and CDR2 as YFSETQ. The CDR3 consists of 14 residues. Here the CDR3 DNA reads TGCCCCAGCATCACCCCGGGACGAAATACTGAGCAGTACTTC. Translating it yields CPSITPGRNTEQYF.

The rearrangement links TRBV18 to TRBJ2-1, with D possibly TRBD1 on 7 matching bases. V lost 3 bases and J lost 6, with 18 bases in between. Germline CDR1 KGHSH, CDR2 LQKENI. This CDR3 comprises 16 residues. CDR3 residues: CASSPSPGGGRNEQFF. The CDR3 DNA follows: TGTGCCAGCTCACCGTCCCCAGGGGGAGGCCGCAATGAGCAGTTCTTC.

The V and J genes are TRBV20-1 and TRBJ2-7, with TRBD2 matching over 7 bases. With V trimmed by 0 bases and J by 7 bases, 15 bases remained unmatched. Per germline, CDR1 DFQATT and CDR2 SNEGSKA (reference sequence). CDR3 length equals 16 residues. The CDR3 loop is CSARDLGLVGPHEQYF. In nucleotides, the CDR3 is TGCAGTGCTAGAGATCTAGGACTAGTGGGCCCCCATGAGCAGTACTTC.

In its sample, this clonotype was seen a few times. This chain connects TRBV4-1 to TRBJ2-5; D uncertain. Germline lookup yields CDR1 MGHRA and CDR2 YSYEKL. The CDR3 consists of 12 residues. Deletions cut 4 bases from V and 4 bases from J, with 7 bases between. The CDR3, as DNA: TGCGCCAGCAGCCGGAAGGGAGAGACCCAGTACTTC. It is translated as CASSRKGETQYF.

This rearrangement joins TRBV3-1 to TRBJ2-3; TRBD2 might be the D (6 bases). The V and J ends lost 2 bases and 2 bases respectively, with 11 bases between them. Germline CDR1 reads LGHDT; CDR2 reads YNNKEL (reference sequence). This CDR3 contains 15 residues. CDR3 in amino acids: CASSQYLADTDTQYF. In DNA form, the CDR3 reads TGTGCCAGCAGCCAATATTTAGCGGACACAGATACGCAGTATTTT.

V is TRBV13 and J is TRBJ1-5; TRBD1 matches at 7 bases. J was trimmed by 2 bases and V by 11 bases; bases with no gene match: 6. This CDR3 is built from 13 residues. Germline CDR1 PRHDT, CDR2 FYEKMQ (reference sequence). The CDR3 DNA follows: TGTGCCGCATACAGGGGAGGCAATCAGCCCCAGCATTTT. As protein: CAAYRGGNQPQHF.

This clonotype was seen a handful of times. This rearrangement joins TRBV20-1 to TRBJ2-3; 7 nucleotides line up with TRBD2. In germline, CDR1 is DFQATT, CDR2 SNEGSKA (reference sequence). This CDR3 region has 14 residues. With V trimmed by 4 bases and J by 3 bases, 7 bases remained unmatched. CDR3 nucleotides: TGCAGTGCTATCCGGCTAGCGGAAACAGATACGCAGTATTTT. Its protein product is CSAIRLAETDTQYF.

In this sample, this clonotype turned up a few times. The chain carries TRBV6-5 and TRBJ1-6; tentatively, D is TRBD1 (5 bases). The CDR3 consists of 13 residues. Germline loops: CDR1 MNHEY, CDR2 SVGAGI. Deletions cut 8 bases from V and 7 bases from J, with 12 bases between. In nucleotides, the CDR3 is TGTGCCAGCCTCCGGGACGGGAATTCACCCCTCCACTTT. Translating it yields CASLRDGNSPLHF.

The V call is TRBV4-1, the J call TRBJ2-1; a possible D gene is TRBD2 (6 bases). From germline, CDR1 is MGHRA and CDR2 YSYEKL. The CDR3 runs 16 residues. Trimming shortened V by 0 bases and J by 0 bases, and 9 bases separated the two germline ends. CDR3 in amino acids: CASSQDLASSYNEQFF. CDR3 in DNA: TGCGCCAGCAGCCAAGACCTAGCGAGCTCCTACAATGAGCAGTTCTTC.

The chain carries TRBV10-3 and TRBJ2-1; the D gene is possibly TRBD2 (5 bases). V lost 6 bases and J 0 bases, leaving 6 bases between the germline ends. The CDR3 runs 13 residues. CDR1 ENHRY and CDR2 SYGVKD come from the germline V gene. CDR3 loop: CAIRLDSYNEQFF. In DNA form, the CDR3 reads TGTGCCATCAGACTAGACTCCTACAATGAGCAGTTCTTC.